One and the same sample provided the 30 T cell receptor beta chains below, sequenced in a study of blood T cell repertoires in COVID-19. The data were produced by immunoSEQ multiplex PCR, yet TCRdb's version contains in-frame clones alone and is incomplete. The sample includes 140,000 to 150,000 clones, roughly 86% of them seen just once. Sequenced material: peripheral blood. These receptors were taken from a woman aged 45-65 years with acute or convalescent COVID-19.

The chain uses TRBV9 and TRBJ1-1; D might be TRBD1 (5 bases). CDR1 SGDLS and CDR2 YYNGEE come from the germline V gene. Between the trimmed V and J ends, which lost 6 bases and 1 base, there was a span of 16 bases. The CDR3 consists of 15 residues. The CDR3 DNA reads as TGTGCCAGCACCCTAATATCAGGGTCGAACACTGAAGCTTTCTTT. It is translated as CASTLISGSNTEAFF.

The V call is TRBV7-9, the J call TRBJ1-2; no firm D call. The length of the CDR3 is 14 residues. V was shortened by 1 base and J by 8 bases, with 14 bases between the two germline ends. Germline values: CDR1 SEHNR, CDR2 FQNEAQ (reference sequence). CDR3 bases: TGTGCCAGCAGCTTAGTATCGGACTTGTACGGCTACACCTTC. It specifies CASSLVSDLYGYTF. The whole variable domain, filled in from reference TRBV7-9 and TRBJ1-2, reads DTGVSQNPRHKITKRGQNVTFRCDPISEHNRLYWYRQTLGQGPEFLTYFQNEAQLEKSRLLSDRFSAERPKGSFSTLEIQRTEQGDSAMYLCASSLVSDLYGYTFGSGTRLTVV.

The genes are TRBV29-1 and TRBJ2-7, with TRBD2 matching 7 bases. CDR1 and CDR2 from the germline V gene are SQVTM and ANQGSEA. The CDR3 runs to 14 residues. V was clipped by 4 bases and J by 4 bases; unmatched bases: 10. CDR3 sequence reads: CSVAGPGRAYEQYF. CDR3 coding DNA: TGCAGCGTTGCAGGACCAGGGAGGGCGTACGAGCAGTACTTC.

This clone has a single count. The J gene is TRBJ2-2, the V gene TRBV7-6; TRBD2 might be the D (6 bases). Per germline, CDR1 SGHVS and CDR2 FNYEAQ. The CDR3 spans 14 residues. The V gene lost 3 bases and the J gene lost 2 bases, with 7 bases spanning the gap. DNA of the CDR3: TGTGCCAGCAGCTTCGCGGGAAACACCGGGGAGCTGTTTTTT. Its translation is CASSFAGNTGELFF.

This clone has just a few counts. CDR3 residues: CASSVGSGGTEAFF. As DNA, the CDR3 is TGTGCCAGCAGCGTAGGCTCGGGGGGCACTGAAGCTTTCTTT. The chain couples TRBV9 to TRBJ1-1; perhaps TRBD1 as D (5 bases). Germline loops: CDR1 SGDLS, CDR2 YYNGEE. CDR3 length equals 14 residues. Trimming removed 0 bases from V and 4 bases from J, with 10 bases in between.

This clone was seen a few times. The CDR3 loop reads CASSYSSVTGDGYTF. CDR3 DNA: TGTGCCAGCAGTTACTCGTCCGTGACAGGGGATGGCTACACCTTC. The chain joins TRBV6-6 to TRBJ1-2, with 8 bases that match TRBD1. In germline, CDR1 is MNHNY, CDR2 SVGAGI (reference sequence). J was trimmed by 6 bases and V by 0 bases; bases with no gene match: 6. The CDR3 loop spans 15 amino acids.

The table lists this clone with a count of one. This chain's CDR3 is CASSTPRRGGDTQYF. CDR3 nucleotide sequence: TGTGCCAGTAGCACACCCCGGCGGGGAGGAGATACGCAGTATTTT. V usage is TRBV19 and J usage is TRBJ2-3, with D possibly matching TRBD2 (6 bases). Per germline, CDR1 LNHDA and CDR2 SQIVND (reference sequence). Trimming pared 6 bases from V and 5 bases from J, leaving 18 bases between. The CDR3 loop spans 15 amino acids.

CDR3 residues: CASDQGNQPQHF. DNA of the CDR3: TGTGCCAGCGACCAGGGCAATCAGCCCCAGCATTTT. The chain has TRBV7-9 and TRBJ1-5; D is uncertain. The CDR3 spans 12 residues. V lost 8 bases and J 2 bases, leaving 7 bases between the germline ends. CDR1 is SEHNR, CDR2 FQNEAQ, per germline (reference sequence).

The rearrangement uses TRBV5-4 and TRBJ2-7; 9 nucleotides match TRBD1. The CDR3 totals 13 residues. V was clipped by 2 bases and J by 5 bases; unmatched bases: 2. The germline gives CDR1 SGHNT, CDR2 YYREEE (reference sequence). For the CDR3, the DNA is TGTGCCAGCAGCTTACAGGGGGCGGACGAGCAGTACTTC. Its protein is CASSLQGADEQYF.

The genes are TRBV5-4 and TRBJ1-1, with D perhaps TRBD1 (6 bases). V was clipped by 1 base and J by 1 base, with 8 bases between them. Germline CDR1 is SGHNT and CDR2 is YYREEE (reference sequence). CDR3 size: 14 residues. The CDR3 sequence: CASSLLQGNTEAFF. For the CDR3, the DNA is TGTGCCAGCAGCTTGTTACAGGGGAACACTGAAGCTTTCTTT.

The chain has TRBV28 and TRBJ1-3; D might be TRBD1 (6 bases). This CDR3 is 13 amino acids long. V lost 3 bases to trimming and J lost 7 bases, with 10 bases between them. CDR1 is MDHEN and CDR2 is SYDVKM in the germline V gene. CDR3 in DNA: TGTGCCAGCAGTTTGGCCCAGGGGAACACCATATATTTT. Amino acid sequence: CASSLAQGNTIYF.

This clone was detected a few times. The chain is built from TRBV5-6 and TRBJ1-1, with D possibly TRBD1 on 5 matching bases. Germline V gene data show CDR1 as SGHDT and CDR2 as YYEEEE. The V gene lost 2 bases and the J gene lost 2 bases, with 22 bases spanning the gap. The CDR3 is 18 amino acids. CDR3 protein: CASSLFVRAEYLNTEAFF. DNA of the CDR3: TGTGCCAGCAGCTTATTTGTCAGGGCGGAATACCTCAACACTGAAGCTTTCTTT.

Concerning this clone: Other DNA sequences of this sample code for an identical CDR3. V gene TRBV20-1 combines with J gene TRBJ1-4; the match to TRBD1 covers 7 bases. Germline CDR1 reads DFQATT; CDR2 reads SNEGSKA (reference sequence). The CDR3 spans 11 residues. With V trimmed by 6 bases and J by 8 bases, 3 bases remained unmatched. The CDR3 region is CSAQTGEKLFF. Here the CDR3 DNA reads TGCAGTGCACAGACAGGGGAAAAACTGTTTTTT.

The J gene is TRBJ1-3, the V gene TRBV4-2; D is undetermined. The length of the CDR3 is 17 residues. From germline, CDR1 is LGHNA and CDR2 YNFKEQ. With 0 bases removed from V and 2 bases from J, the gap between germline ends came to 14 bases. The CDR3 coding sequence is TGTGCCAGCAGCCAAGAACAGCATAACCCCGCTGGAAACACCATATATTTT. Amino acid sequence: CASSQEQHNPAGNTIYF.

CDR3 amino acids: CASSNGHEAFF. Written as DNA, the CDR3 is TGTGCCAGCAGCAACGGACATGAAGCTTTCTTT. This chain connects TRBV7-6 to TRBJ1-1, with D perhaps matching TRBD1 (5 bases). With 5 bases removed from V and 7 bases from J, the gap between germline ends came to 8 bases. Germline V gene sequence: CDR1 SGHVS, CDR2 FNYEAQ. The CDR3 runs to 11 residues.

Notes on this clone: Germline and junction disagree at one end, which may indicate a read error. This sequence joins TRBV27 and TRBJ1-2, with D possibly matching TRBD1 (5 bases). CDR1 and CDR2 from the germline V gene are MNHEY and SMNVEV (reference sequence). The CDR3 runs to 14 residues. The DNA for the CDR3 is TGTGCCAGCAGTTTTCACCGACCGGAGGGGCCACACTACTTC. Its protein is CASSFHRPEGPHYF.

The rearrangement uses TRBV11-1 and TRBJ2-5, with 10 bases lining up with TRBD1. Germline values: CDR1 SGHAT, CDR2 FQDESV (reference sequence). The length of the CDR3 is 14 residues. V lost 5 bases to trimming and J lost 9 bases; unmatched junction nucleotides: 9. The CDR3 nucleotides read TGTGCCAGCAGCGTACTCCGGGACAGGGGATCCCAGTACTTC. Residues: CASSVLRDRGSQYF.

The V call is TRBV6-1, the J call TRBJ1-6; D might be TRBD1 (6 bases). Germline CDR1 MNHNS, CDR2 SASEGT. This CDR3 has 15 residues. V lost 3 bases, J lost 8 bases, and 14 bases lay in between. CDR3 sequence: CASSDAQGYYSPLHF. In DNA form, the CDR3 reads TGTGCCAGCAGTGATGCCCAGGGGTACTATTCACCCCTCCACTTT.

The chain couples TRBV11-1 to TRBJ1-2, with 7 bases aligning to TRBD1. CDR1 and CDR2 from the germline V gene are SGHAT and FQDESV (reference sequence). The CDR3 consists of 14 residues. V dropped 5 bases and J dropped 3; count of bases not matched to a gene: 6. The CDR3 loop reads CASSPLGQDYGYTF. DNA for the CDR3: TGTGCCAGCAGCCCCCTTGGACAGGACTATGGCTACACCTTC.

The chain has TRBV7-6 and TRBJ1-6; D is unclear. This CDR3 is built from 16 residues. Trimming shortened V by 6 bases and J by 5 bases, and 17 bases separated the two germline ends. Germline CDR1 and CDR2: SGHVS and FNYEAQ. The CDR3 DNA reads TGTGCCAGCAGGTCAGGCGCCGGAGGTGATAATTCACCCCTCCACTTT. Protein: CASRSGAGGDNSPLHF.

The chain has TRBV6-5 and TRBJ1-5; D not certain. V shed 2 bases and J shed 3 bases, with 8 bases lying between them. The germline V gene encodes CDR1 MNHEY and CDR2 SVGAGI. CDR3 length: 14 residues. In DNA form, the CDR3 reads TGTGCCAGCAGTTACGTCGGGGACAATCAGCCCCAGCATTTT. This translates into CASSYVGDNQPQHF.

V usage is TRBV27 and J usage is TRBJ1-6, with 8 bases lining up with TRBD1. After removal of 6 bases from V and 5 bases from J, the junction contained 9 bases not matched to a gene. The germline CDR1 and CDR2 sequences are MNHEY and SMNVEV (reference sequence). This CDR3 spans 16 amino acids. The CDR3 spells CASSRPQGANNSPLHF. CDR3 coding DNA: TGTGCCAGCAGCAGACCCCAGGGGGCTAATAATTCACCCCTCCACTTT.

The J gene is TRBJ2-3, the V gene TRBV11-3; TRBD1 agrees at 10 bases. This CDR3 contains 16 residues. The trim removed 5 bases at V and 2 bases at J, leaving 7 bases unmatched. Germline CDR1 and CDR2: SGHNT and YENEEA. In DNA form, the CDR3 reads TGTGCCAGCAGCCACTGGAGACAGGGGGCCACAGATACGCAGTATTTT. Translation gives CASSHWRQGATDTQYF.

This chain connects TRBV12-5 to TRBJ2-7, with D possibly matching TRBD1 (5 bases). CDR1 is LGHNT and CDR2 is FRNRAP in the germline V gene. The CDR3 length is 16 residues. V was trimmed by 0 bases and J by 2 bases, leaving 14 bases between them. The CDR3 protein is CASGLVLSLGPYEQYF. CDR3 nucleotides: TGTGCTAGTGGTTTGGTACTGTCTCTGGGGCCCTACGAGCAGTACTTC.

This clone was counted only a few times. CDR3: CASSLAGSRWNSPLHF. The CDR3 nucleotides read TGCGCCAGCAGCTTGGCAGGGTCACGATGGAATTCACCCCTCCACTTT. This chain uses TRBV5-1 with TRBJ1-6, with a possible D match to TRBD1 (5 bases). The CDR3 runs 16 residues. V shed 0 bases and J shed 7 bases, with 14 bases lying between them. Germline CDR1 and CDR2: SGHRS and YFSETQ.

The chain links TRBV29-1 to TRBJ2-7, with D possibly being TRBD2 (6 bases). V lost 6 bases, J lost 4 bases, and 10 bases lay in between. The CDR3 length is 11 residues. In germline, CDR1 is SQVTM, CDR2 ANQGSEA. The DNA for the CDR3 is TGCAGCGTCCAACGGGGGTACGAGCAGTACTTC. This translates into CSVQRGYEQYF.

This chain uses TRBV28 with TRBJ1-2; TRBD1 might be the D (6 bases). Germline CDR1 MDHEN, CDR2 SYDVKM. This CDR3 contains 16 residues. V was pared by 5 bases and J by 7 bases, with 23 bases between. The CDR3 nucleotides are TGTGCCAGCAGTCTTATACGGACGGCGCCCAGGGGTGGCTACACCTTC. Protein sequence: CASSLIRTAPRGGYTF.

This chain joins TRBV5-1 and TRBJ2-7, with a tentative D call TRBD1 (5 bases). This CDR3 is built from 11 residues. Germline-derived CDR1 and CDR2 are SGHRS and YFSETQ. Trimming took 5 bases from V and 5 from J, leaving 8 bases between them. In nucleotides, the CDR3 is TGCGCCAGCAGTTGGGGCGACGAGCAGTACTTC. Amino acids: CASSWGDEQYF. Supplemented by reference TRBV5-1 and TRBJ2-7, the full variable domain reads KAGVTQTPRYLIKTRGQQVTLSCSPISGHRSVSWYQQTPGQGLQFLFEYFSETQRNKGNFPGRFSGRQFSNSRSEMNVSTLELGDSALYLCASSWGDEQYFGPGTRLTVT.

This rearrangement joins TRBV11-3 to TRBJ2-1, with 7 bases matching TRBD1. Trimming took 4 bases from V and 9 from J; bases not matched to a gene: 6. Germline CDR1 reads SGHNT; CDR2 reads YENEEA. CDR3 length: 13 amino acids. This chain's CDR3 is CASSSPGDSEQFF. The CDR3 DNA reads as TGTGCCAGCAGCTCCCCCGGGGACAGTGAGCAGTTCTTC.

This clone appeared a single time. The genes are TRBV5-4 and TRBJ2-5; 8 nucleotides align to TRBD1. The germline gives CDR1 SGHNT, CDR2 YYREEE (reference sequence). CDR3 length equals 16 residues. With 4 bases clipped from V and 2 bases from J, the junction kept 10 bases outside the gene matches. The CDR3 coding sequence is TGTGCCAGCAGCCTCAGGGGGCTAGGCCTTCAAGAGACCCAGTACTTC. It specifies CASSLRGLGLQETQYF.